The 28 T cell receptor beta chains listed next were all sequenced from one sample in a study of blood T cell repertoires in COVID-19. The method was immunoSEQ multiplex PCR; TCRdb's version includes in-frame clones alone and lacks a portion of them. Altogether about 120,000 clones are present, approximately 89% being singletons, with the ten largest covering around 6%. The sample was peripheral blood. Receptors were obtained from a woman aged 55-70 years with COVID-19, enrolled during active disease.

This sequence joins TRBV7-2 and TRBJ2-1; 7 nucleotides agree with TRBD2. In germline, CDR1 is SGHTA, CDR2 FQGNSA. The V segment lost 9 bases and the J segment 4 bases; nucleotides outside the gene matches: 9. The CDR3 spans 14 residues. CDR3 protein: CARDRASGYNEQFF. In DNA, the CDR3 is TGTGCCAGAGACCGGGCTAGCGGATACAATGAGCAGTTCTTC.

The chain is built from TRBV7-3 and TRBJ1-1; D perhaps matches TRBD1 (5 bases). CDR1 SGHTA and CDR2 FQGTGA come from the germline V gene. The CDR3 contains 14 residues. Between the trimmed V and J ends, which lost 4 bases and 4 bases, there was a span of 13 bases. The CDR3 DNA reads as TGTGCCAGCAGCTCCGGAACAGGAAGCACTGAAGCTTTCTTT. Protein sequence: CASSSGTGSTEAFF.

The V and J genes are TRBV7-6 and TRBJ2-5, with 11 bases fitting TRBD1. This CDR3 is built from 16 residues. Germline V gives CDR1 SGHVS, CDR2 FNYEAQ. The J segment lost 5 bases and the V segment lost 5 bases, leaving 10 bases of the junction unmatched. CDR3 sequence (DNA): TGTGCCAGCAGCCCCCAGAGGACAGGGGGCTTGGAGACCCAGTACTTC. Its protein product is CASSPQRTGGLETQYF.

This sequence joins TRBV5-4 and TRBJ2-1, with 7 bases that match TRBD1. The CDR3 sequence is 14 residues long. Germline V lookup: CDR1 SGHNT, CDR2 YYREEE (reference sequence). Trimming removed 4 bases from V and 4 bases from J; junction bases left unmatched: 5. CDR3 in DNA: TGTGCCAGCAGCCCACCGGGACAGTACAATGAGCAGTTCTTC. This gives the protein CASSPPGQYNEQFF.

This chain uses TRBV7-9 with TRBJ2-7; 11 positions agree with TRBD1. Germline V gives CDR1 SEHNR, CDR2 FQNEAQ (reference sequence). The J segment lost 6 bases and the V segment lost 6 bases, leaving 10 bases of the junction unmatched. CDR3 length: 15 amino acids. CDR3 sequence: CASSHRDRGFAEQYF. CDR3 in DNA: TGTGCCAGCAGTCACCGGGACAGGGGGTTTGCCGAGCAGTACTTC.

The chain carries TRBV11-1 and TRBJ2-1; 7 positions agree with TRBD2. The CDR3 contains 13 residues. Germline-derived CDR1 and CDR2 are SGHAT and FQDESV (reference sequence). Trimming took 5 bases from V and 6 from J; bases not matched to a gene: 4. CDR3 region: CASSPREVNEQFF. The CDR3, as DNA: TGTGCCAGCAGCCCCCGGGAGGTCAATGAGCAGTTCTTC.

By its share, this clone is large. The chain has TRBV24-1 and TRBJ2-1, with no clear D. Germline CDR1 KGHDR, CDR2 SFDVKD. The CDR3 consists of 12 residues. V lost 5 bases and J lost 6, with 7 bases in between. The chain's CDR3 is CATSAHSNEQFF. The CDR3 DNA is TGTGCCACCAGTGCCCATAGCAATGAGCAGTTCTTC.

This clone is medium-sized within its sample. The V call is TRBV10-3, the J call TRBJ1-1, with 9 bases that match TRBD1. Germline lookup yields CDR1 ENHRY and CDR2 SYGVKD. This CDR3 is built from 15 residues. Losses at the gene ends were 6 bases for V and 4 bases for J; bases not matched to a gene: 9. The CDR3 loop is CAIRGTGLSGTEAFF. The CDR3 region has the DNA TGTGCCATCAGGGGGACAGGGCTTTCAGGCACTGAAGCTTTCTTT.

This clone was seen just once. The genes are TRBV7-9 and TRBJ1-1; 8 bases match TRBD1. This CDR3 has 14 amino acids. Germline V lookup: CDR1 SEHNR, CDR2 FQNEAQ (reference sequence). J was trimmed by 3 bases and V by 0 bases; bases with no gene match: 0. This CDR3 is CASSLADRDTEAFF. The CDR3, as DNA: TGTGCCAGCAGCTTAGCGGACAGGGACACTGAAGCTTTCTTT.

The V and J genes are TRBV3-1 (or the pseudogene TRBV3-2) and TRBJ1-1; D is uncertain. Germline assignment: CDR1 LGHDT and CDR2 YNNKEL (reference sequence). V was trimmed by 6 bases and J by 2 bases, leaving 13 bases between them. This CDR3 is 14 amino acids long. CDR3 DNA: TGTGCCAGCAGACCTAGAGGAGGTAACACTGAAGCTTTCTTT. As protein: CASRPRGGNTEAFF.

The chain uses TRBV2 and TRBJ2-3; 8 positions agree with TRBD1. With V trimmed by 6 bases and J by 5 bases, 1 base remained unmatched. Germline CDR1 SNHLY, CDR2 FYNNEI. This CDR3 is built from 12 residues. In DNA form, the CDR3 reads TGTGCCAGCAGAGACAGGGGAGATACGCAGTATTTT. Translated, it gives CASRDRGDTQYF.

The table lists this clone with a few counts. This chain uses TRBV5-6 with TRBJ1-2; tentative D call: TRBD1 (5 bases). Looked up from germline, CDR1 is SGHDT and CDR2 is YYEEEE. CDR3 length: 16 amino acids. Trimming removed 7 bases at V and 5 bases at J, with 24 bases between. Written as DNA, the CDR3 is TGTGCCAGCGCACTCCTACTAGCTCAGGGAGTGTATGGCTACACCTTC. Translating it yields CASALLLAQGVYGYTF.

The chain carries TRBV5-6 and TRBJ1-2, with D possibly being TRBD1 (5 bases). V lost 3 bases, J lost 1 base, and 13 bases lay in between. Per germline, CDR1 SGHDT and CDR2 YYEEEE. The CDR3 length is 15 residues. This CDR3 reads CASSWVLGLNYGYTF. The CDR3, as DNA: TGTGCCAGCAGCTGGGTGTTGGGGCTTAACTATGGCTACACCTTC.

V is TRBV5-1 and J is TRBJ1-1; 9 bases are a match to TRBD1. J was trimmed by 0 bases and V by 4 bases; bases with no gene match: 10. Germline values: CDR1 SGHRS, CDR2 YFSETQ. There are 17 residues in the CDR3. CDR3: CASSIQGAPPMNTEAFF. The CDR3 nucleotides read TGCGCCAGCAGCATACAGGGGGCGCCCCCGATGAACACTGAAGCTTTCTTT.

This chain joins TRBV28 and TRBJ2-1, with 9 bases that match TRBD1. V gave up 8 bases and J gave up 7 bases; unmatched junction bases: 6. Germline V CDR1 and CDR2: MDHEN, SYDVKM. The CDR3 sequence is 13 residues long. The DNA for the CDR3 is TGTGCCAGCGGCGGGACAGGGAAGAATGAGCAGTTCTTC. Its protein is CASGGTGKNEQFF.

V usage is TRBV7-9 and J usage is TRBJ2-7; the D is unclear. V lost 1 base and J 8 bases, leaving 12 bases between the germline ends. Germline V gene lookup returns CDR1 SEHNR and CDR2 FQNEAQ (reference sequence). The CDR3 totals 13 residues. In DNA form, the CDR3 reads TGTGCCAGCAGCTTAGGTTTCGGTTCGCAGCAGTACTTC. Translated: CASSLGFGSQQYF. The whole variable domain, remainder taken from reference TRBV7-9 and TRBJ2-7, is DTGVSQNPRHKITKRGQNVTFRCDPISEHNRLYWYRQTLGQGPEFLTYFQNEAQLEKSRLLSDRFSAERPKGSFSTLEIQRTEQGDSAMYLCASSLGFGSQQYFGPGTRLTVT.

The chain employs TRBV30 and TRBJ2-3; the D gene is possibly TRBD1 (5 bases). With 2 bases removed from V and 4 bases from J, the gap between germline ends came to 10 bases. Looked up from germline, CDR1 is GTSNPN and CDR2 is SVGIG (reference sequence). The CDR3 has 13 residues. The CDR3 nucleotides read TGTGCCTGGAGTTCAGGGTTTGCAGATACGCAGTATTTT. Its protein product is CAWSSGFADTQYF. Complete variable domain (other parts from reference TRBV30 and TRBJ2-3): SQTIHQWPATLVQPVGSPLSLECTVEGTSNPNLYWYRQAAGRGLQLLFYSVGIGQISSEVPQNLSASRPQDRQFILSSKKLLLSDSGFYLCAWSSGFADTQYFGPGTRLTVL.

This sequence joins TRBV6-5 and TRBJ1-3, with D uncertain. Trimming took off 10 bases at V and 0 bases at J, with 13 bases between the two ends. The CDR3 consists of 14 residues. Germline V gene data show CDR1 as MNHEY and CDR2 as SVGAGI. The CDR3 spells CAITLTYSGNTIYF. CDR3 DNA: TGTGCCATCACACTAACGTACTCTGGAAACACCATATATTTT.

V and J are TRBV19 and TRBJ1-5, with 8 positions matching TRBD1. The V gene's germline CDR1 is LNHDA and CDR2 SQIVND (reference sequence). This CDR3 region has 15 residues. V trimming: 11 bases; J trimming: 1 base; junction bases outside the gene matches: 10. The CDR3 region has the DNA TGTGCCTCAAAGAGACAGGGGATGAGCAATCAGCCCCAGCATTTT. This sequence encodes CASKRQGMSNQPQHF.

This sequence joins TRBV28 and TRBJ2-5, with TRBD2 identical over 14 bases. After removal of 5 bases from V and 9 bases from J, the junction contained 17 bases not matched to a gene. Germline CDR1 and CDR2: MDHEN and SYDVKM. The CDR3 has 18 amino acids. CDR3 nucleotides: TGTGCCAGCAGTCCCACCCGGGGCGGGACTAGCGGGGGAGGGGCCCAGTACTTC. Protein product: CASSPTRGGTSGGGAQYF.

CDR3 sequence reads: CASSLEASGGSNTGELFF. The CDR3 nucleotides are TGTGCCAGCAGCTTAGAAGCTAGCGGGGGTTCGAACACCGGGGAGCTGTTTTTT. The chain joins TRBV7-2 to TRBJ2-2; 10 bases map to TRBD2. The CDR3 is 18 amino acids. Germline V gene sequence: CDR1 SGHTA, CDR2 FQGNSA. V gave up 1 base and J gave up 0 bases; unmatched junction bases: 5.

This CDR3 reads CASSQGEDSPLHF. The CDR3 DNA reads as TGTGCCAGCTCCCAGGGGGAGGATTCACCCCTCCACTTT. This chain connects TRBV18 to TRBJ1-6; TRBD1 agrees at 7 bases. V lost 6 bases, J lost 8 bases, and 4 bases stayed unmatched. The germline CDR1 and CDR2 sequences are KGHSH and LQKENI. CDR3 length: 13 amino acids.

This chain links TRBV7-6 with TRBJ1-5; D not certain. V was cut by 5 bases and J by 0 bases, with 17 bases left in between. There are 17 residues in the CDR3. Germline CDR1 and CDR2: SGHVS and FNYEAQ. The CDR3 nucleotides are TGTGCCAGCAGCCCCGGGATTTCACTTTATAGCAATCAGCCCCAGCATTTT. Amino acids: CASSPGISLYSNQPQHF.

The CDR3 reads CASSPHDRMAQPQHF. In DNA, the CDR3 is TGTGCCAGCAGCCCACACGACAGGATGGCACAGCCCCAGCATTTT. The chain uses TRBV6-5 and TRBJ1-5, with D possibly matching TRBD1 (6 bases). Germline V gene sequence: CDR1 MNHEY, CDR2 SVGAGI. This CDR3 is 15 amino acids long. Between the trimmed V and J ends, which lost 6 bases and 7 bases, there was a span of 19 bases.

The chain links TRBV20-1 to TRBJ1-1; D gene unclear. Germline V gives CDR1 DFQATT, CDR2 SNEGSKA (reference sequence). The CDR3 runs 11 residues. V lost 6 bases, J lost 0 bases, and 5 bases lay in between. The CDR3 coding sequence is TGCAGTGCCTATTTGAACACTGAAGCTTTCTTT. Protein product: CSAYLNTEAFF.

This sequence joins TRBV21-1 and TRBJ2-3; TRBD2, the D gene given by the table, was not confirmed from the DNA. TRBV21-1 is a listed pseudogene. This CDR3 has 16 amino acids. CDR3 protein: CASSISGGNSTDTQYF. The CDR3 DNA follows: TGTGCCAGCAGCATATCCGGGGGAAATAGCACAGATACGCAGTATTTT.

V usage is TRBV19 and J usage is TRBJ1-1, with TRBD1 matching over 9 bases. CDR1 is LNHDA and CDR2 is SQIVND in the germline V gene (reference sequence). The CDR3 runs to 16 residues. With V trimmed by 6 bases and J by 3 bases, 11 bases remained unmatched. The CDR3 region is CASSPEDRGIDTEAFF. The DNA of the CDR3 is TGTGCCAGTAGCCCCGAGGACAGGGGAATTGACACTGAAGCTTTCTTT. The variable domain in full, completed from reference TRBV19 and TRBJ1-1, reads DGGITQSPKYLFRKEGQNVTLSCEQNLNHDAMYWYRQDPGQGLRLIYYSQIVNDFQKGDIAEGYSVSREKKESFPLTVTSAQKNPTAFYLCASSPEDRGIDTEAFFGQGTRLTVV.

The V gene is TRBV6-4, the J gene TRBJ1-1; D is unclear. Germline V gives CDR1 MRHNA, CDR2 SNTAGT. This CDR3 has 15 residues. V was pared by 3 bases and J by 0 bases, with 11 bases between. The CDR3 here is CASSEYPDMNTEAFF. CDR3 nucleotide sequence: TGTGCCAGCAGTGAATATCCAGATATGAACACTGAAGCTTTCTTT.